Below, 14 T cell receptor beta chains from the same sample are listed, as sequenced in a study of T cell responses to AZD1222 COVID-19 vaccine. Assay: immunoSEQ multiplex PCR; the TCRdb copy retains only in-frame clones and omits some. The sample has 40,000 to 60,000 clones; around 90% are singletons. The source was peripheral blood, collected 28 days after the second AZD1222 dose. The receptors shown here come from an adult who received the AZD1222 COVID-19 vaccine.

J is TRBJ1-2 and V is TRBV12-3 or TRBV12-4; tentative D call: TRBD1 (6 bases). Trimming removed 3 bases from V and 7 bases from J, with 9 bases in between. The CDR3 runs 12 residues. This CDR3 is CASSLGAGGYTF. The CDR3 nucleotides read TGTGCCAGCAGTTTGGGGGCGGGTGGCTACACCTTC.

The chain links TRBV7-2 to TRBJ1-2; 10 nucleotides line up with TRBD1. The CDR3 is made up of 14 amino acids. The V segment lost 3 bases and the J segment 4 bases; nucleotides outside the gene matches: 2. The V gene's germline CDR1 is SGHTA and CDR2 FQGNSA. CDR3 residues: CASSLDRGGYGYTF. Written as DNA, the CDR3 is TGTGCCAGCAGCTTGGACAGGGGGGGCTATGGCTACACCTTC. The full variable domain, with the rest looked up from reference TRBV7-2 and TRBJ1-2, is GAGVSQSPSNKVTEKGKDVELRCDPISGHTALYWYRQSLGQGLEFLIYFQGNSAPDKSGLPSDRFSAERTGGSVSTLTIQRTQQEDSAVYLCASSLDRGGYGYTFGSGTRLTVV.

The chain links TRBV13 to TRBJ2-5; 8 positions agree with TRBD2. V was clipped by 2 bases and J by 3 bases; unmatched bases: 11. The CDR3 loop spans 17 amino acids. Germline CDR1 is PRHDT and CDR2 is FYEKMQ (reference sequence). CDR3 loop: CASSLSALGLAEETQYF. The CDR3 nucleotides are TGTGCCAGCAGCTTAAGCGCCTTAGGACTAGCTGAAGAGACCCAGTACTTC.

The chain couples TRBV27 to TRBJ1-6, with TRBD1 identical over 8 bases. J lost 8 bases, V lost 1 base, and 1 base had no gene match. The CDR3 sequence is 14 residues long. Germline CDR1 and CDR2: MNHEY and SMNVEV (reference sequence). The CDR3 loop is CASSLLTGDSPLHF. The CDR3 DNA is TGTGCCAGCAGTTTATTGACAGGGGATTCACCCCTCCACTTT.

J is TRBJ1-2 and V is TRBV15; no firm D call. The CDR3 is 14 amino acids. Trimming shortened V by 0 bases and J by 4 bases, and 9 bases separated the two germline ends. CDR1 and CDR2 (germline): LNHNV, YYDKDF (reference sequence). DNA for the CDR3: TGTGCCACCAGCAGAGACCTAGTTACCTATGGCTACACCTTC. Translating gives CATSRDLVTYGYTF.

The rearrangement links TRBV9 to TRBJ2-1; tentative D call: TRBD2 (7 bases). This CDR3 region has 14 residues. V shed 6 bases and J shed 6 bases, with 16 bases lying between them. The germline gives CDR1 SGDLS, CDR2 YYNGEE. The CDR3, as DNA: TGTGCCAGCACCAGTAGGGGGGGGCCCAATGAGCAGTTCTTC. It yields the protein CASTSRGGPNEQFF.

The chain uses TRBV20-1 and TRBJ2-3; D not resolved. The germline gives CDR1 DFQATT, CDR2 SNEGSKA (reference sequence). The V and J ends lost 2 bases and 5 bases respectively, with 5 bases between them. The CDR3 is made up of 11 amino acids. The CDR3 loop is CSARIGDTQYF. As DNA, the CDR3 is TGCAGTGCTAGAATCGGAGATACGCAGTATTTT.

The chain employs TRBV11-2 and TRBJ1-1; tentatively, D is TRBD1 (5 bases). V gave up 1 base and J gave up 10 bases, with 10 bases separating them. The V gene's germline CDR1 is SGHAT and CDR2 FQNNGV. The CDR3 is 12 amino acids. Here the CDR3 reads CASSLGGQGAFF. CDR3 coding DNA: TGTGCCAGCAGCTTAGGAGGGCAGGGAGCTTTCTTT.

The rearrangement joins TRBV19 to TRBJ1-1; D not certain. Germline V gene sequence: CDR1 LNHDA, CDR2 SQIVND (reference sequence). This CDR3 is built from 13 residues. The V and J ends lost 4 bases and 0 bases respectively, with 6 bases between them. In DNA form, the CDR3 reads TGTGCCAGTAGTAGCCAGATGAACACTGAAGCTTTCTTT. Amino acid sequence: CASSSQMNTEAFF.

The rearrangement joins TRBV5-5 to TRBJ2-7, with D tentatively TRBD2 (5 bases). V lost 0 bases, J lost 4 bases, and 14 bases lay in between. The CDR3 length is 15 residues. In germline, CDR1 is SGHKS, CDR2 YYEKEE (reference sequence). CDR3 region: CASSLAGGGWYEQYF. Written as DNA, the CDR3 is TGTGCCAGCAGCTTGGCTGGCGGAGGTTGGTACGAGCAGTACTTC.

As DNA, the CDR3 is TGTGCCAGCAACTACGGGACTAGCGGGGGCCGAGATACGCAGTATTTT. Protein product: CASNYGTSGGRDTQYF. The rearrangement uses TRBV11-2 and TRBJ2-3; 14 bases are a match to TRBD2. Losses at the gene ends were 7 bases for V and 5 bases for J; bases not matched to a gene: 8. The CDR3 sequence is 16 residues long. Germline CDR1 SGHAT, CDR2 FQNNGV.

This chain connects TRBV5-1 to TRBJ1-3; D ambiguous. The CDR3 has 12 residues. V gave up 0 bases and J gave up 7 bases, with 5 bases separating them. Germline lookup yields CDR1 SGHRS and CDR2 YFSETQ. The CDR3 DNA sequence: TGCGCCAGCAGCTTGGACTATAACACCATATATTTT. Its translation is CASSLDYNTIYF.

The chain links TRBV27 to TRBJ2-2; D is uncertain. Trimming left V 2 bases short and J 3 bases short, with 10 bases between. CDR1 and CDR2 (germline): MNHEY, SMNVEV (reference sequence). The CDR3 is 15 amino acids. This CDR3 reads CASSLTLAHTGELFF. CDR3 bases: TGTGCCAGCAGTTTAACCCTTGCGCACACCGGGGAGCTGTTTTTT.

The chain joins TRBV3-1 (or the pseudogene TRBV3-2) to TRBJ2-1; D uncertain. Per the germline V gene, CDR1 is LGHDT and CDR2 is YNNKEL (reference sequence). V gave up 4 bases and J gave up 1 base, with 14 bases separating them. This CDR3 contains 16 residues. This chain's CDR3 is CASSLTLDPSYNEQFF. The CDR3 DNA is TGTGCCAGCAGCCTTACGCTGGACCCTTCCTACAATGAGCAGTTCTTC.